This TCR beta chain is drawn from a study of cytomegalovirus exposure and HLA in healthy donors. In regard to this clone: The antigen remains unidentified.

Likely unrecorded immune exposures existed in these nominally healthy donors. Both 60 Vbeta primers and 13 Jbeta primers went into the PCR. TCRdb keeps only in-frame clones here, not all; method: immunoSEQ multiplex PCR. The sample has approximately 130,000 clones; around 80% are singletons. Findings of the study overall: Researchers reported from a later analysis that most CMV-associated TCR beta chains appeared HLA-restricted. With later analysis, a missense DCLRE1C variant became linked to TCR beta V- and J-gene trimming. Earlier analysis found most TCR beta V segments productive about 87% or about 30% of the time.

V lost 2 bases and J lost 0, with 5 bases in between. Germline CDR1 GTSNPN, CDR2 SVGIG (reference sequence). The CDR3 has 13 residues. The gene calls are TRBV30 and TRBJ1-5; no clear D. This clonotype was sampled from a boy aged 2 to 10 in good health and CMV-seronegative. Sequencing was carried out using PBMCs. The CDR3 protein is CAWSPDSNQPQHF. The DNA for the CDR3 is TGTGCCTGGAGTCCAGATAGCAATCAGCCCCAGCATTTT.